Listed below are T cell receptor beta chains from one sample, sequenced in a study of blood T cell repertoires in COVID-19. This table comes from immunoSEQ multiplex PCR, and its TCRdb copy is limited to in-frame clones, with some not included. The repertoire consists of 200,000 to 300,000 clones, with more than 75% occurring once and the leading ten covering less than 2%. Sequencing was carried out using PBMCs or T cells enriched from blood (not recorded which). All receptors come from a man aged 35 to 55 who had recovered from COVID-19. Both conserved end residues are part of each CDR3.

j_call	v_call	cdr3_aa
TRBJ1-1	TRBV15	CATSRPSDWGTEAFF
TRBJ1-5	TRBV4-3	CASSQDRGDQPQHF
TRBJ2-1	TRBV5-1	CASSFVGRAGFNEQFF
TRBJ2-3	TRBV9	CASSATGQGTDTQYF
TRBJ1-5	TRBV6-5	CASSQESYSNQPQHF
TRBJ1-2	TRBV9	CASSVGRSENYGYTF
TRBJ2-2	TRBV9	CASSLAGGQSGELFF
TRBJ1-5	TRBV27	CASSSKKDNLSNQPQHF
TRBJ2-7	TRBV15	CATSRDLRGRDEQYF
TRBJ1-1	TRBV7-3	CASSSVGQGKTEAFF
TRBJ2-1	TRBV27	CASSSGTSGRGEQFF
TRBJ1-4	TRBV30	CAWSPGRDNEKLFF
TRBJ2-5	TRBV5-4	CASYPWGVETQYF
TRBJ1-2	TRBV5-4	CASSRTVANYGYTF